Included here is one TCR beta chain sequence, with context. The germline CDR1 and CDR2 sequences are SGHRS and YFSETQ. The ends lost 2 bases at V and 0 bases at J; junction bases unmatched: 10. This CDR3 region has 17 residues. These data belong to a study of shared clonotypes between healthy human individuals. Method: immunoSEQ multiplex PCR; TCRdb's copy keeps in-frame clones and lacks some. This sample has about 1 million clones, with roughly 70% found just once. The specimen was memory CD4+ T cells sorted from blood. The subset was: CD45RA-negative fraction. V and J are TRBV5-1 and TRBJ1-1; TRBD1 matches at 7 bases. This sequence was found in a man between 18 and 29 years old in good health. CDR3 coding DNA: TGCGCCAGCAGCTTACAGGGGCCGGGCCCAATGAACACTGAAGCTTTCTTT. It translates to CASSLQGPGPMNTEAFF.